Below are 4 T cell receptor beta chains sequenced from a single sample in a study of PD-1 blockade in classical Hodgkin lymphoma (dated by TCRdb to the early 2020s). The time point label, read with the paper, signifies: cycle 4 day 1 (C4D1), after more than five weeks of nivolumab. Every trial patient had relapsed following autologous stem cell transplantation, and prior brentuximab vedotin exposure was what differed among cohorts A, B and C. The library was produced with the immunoSEQ multiplex PCR assay. Drawn from immuneACCESS, this table holds only the in-frame rearrangements with V and J called that TCRdb kept. Clones are partly lost; checked studies trace under half to an unresolved V gene and leave the rest unexplained. In all, the sample holds several thousand clones, and more than 75% of those were seen once. Jointly, the top ten make up 45% of the sample. Sequenced material: peripheral blood mononuclear cells (PBMCs), taken before the fourth cycle of nivolumab. These TCRs come from a human donor with classical Hodgkin lymphoma.

The CDR3 region is CASSGLAGAYNEQFF. The CDR3 DNA reads TGTGCCAGCAGCGGACTGGCGGGGGCATACAATGAGCAGTTCTTC. The V call is TRBV7-9, the J call TRBJ2-1; possibly TRBD2 for D (7 bases). V gave up 5 bases and J gave up 4 bases, with 15 bases separating them. Germline-derived CDR1 and CDR2 are SEHNR and FQNEAQ (reference sequence). The CDR3 has 15 residues.

Judged by abundance, this clone is medium-sized. The chain recombines TRBV15 with TRBJ2-1; 8 positions match TRBD2. The CDR3 runs 15 residues. Unmatched junction bases numbered 2, after V lost 0 bases and J lost 4 bases. Germline CDR1 reads LNHNV; CDR2 reads YYDKDF (reference sequence). CDR3 protein: CATSRDIAGYNEQFF. CDR3 nucleotide sequence: TGTGCCACCAGCAGAGATATAGCGGGGTACAATGAGCAGTTCTTC.

The genes are TRBV23-1 and TRBJ1-5, with D unresolved. TRBV23-1 is flagged as an ORF with uncertain function. The CDR3 is made up of 13 amino acids. Between the trimmed V and J ends, which lost 0 bases and 3 bases, there was a span of 3 bases. CDR3 DNA sequence: TGCGCCAGCAGTCAATCGGACAATCAGCCCCAGCATTTT. Translating it yields CASSQSDNQPQHF.

The chain employs TRBV5-1 and TRBJ2-1, with D hard to call. V was pared by 3 bases and J by 0 bases, with 13 bases between. There are 16 residues in the CDR3. Germline V CDR1 and CDR2: SGHRS, YFSETQ. CDR3 sequence reads: CASSYRTGSSYNEQFF. DNA of the CDR3: TGCGCCAGCAGCTATCGGACCGGCAGCTCCTACAATGAGCAGTTCTTC.